Detailed here is one TCR beta chain. This sample was included in a study of blood T cell repertoires in COVID-19. Study-wide background: The study drew acute and convalescent COVID-19 samples from the United States, Italy and Spain. Sources were T cells, B-cell-depleted T cells, or PBMCs; the material itself was cDNA or gDNA.

Per the original methods: Reference gene primers were amplified, and this amplification served to estimate nucleated cell counts. Sequencing used immunoSEQ multiplex PCR; TCRdb keeps in-frame clones, though not all of them. V, J and clone size are taken as reported in that table, and D and trimming were inferred from the DNA itself. The profile covers about 220,000 clones, with roughly 85% appearing a single time and approximately 4% taken by the ten largest. Germline loops: CDR1 SGHDT, CDR2 YYEEEE. The CDR3 extends over 15 amino acids. The V end lost 4 bases, the J end lost 4 bases, and 16 bases lay between the germline ends.

The chain couples TRBV5-6 to TRBJ2-3; tentatively, D is TRBD2 (5 bases). The sequence came from a woman older than 75 with acute or convalescent COVID-19. The sample was peripheral blood. Here the CDR3 reads CASSPEWRAADTQYF. The CDR3 nucleotides read TGTGCCAGCAGCCCGGAGTGGCGGGCTGCAGATACGCAGTATTTT. Filled out from reference TRBV5-6 and TRBJ2-3, the complete variable domain reads DAGVTQSPTHLIKTRGQQVTLRCSPKSGHDTVSWYQQALGQGPQFIFQYYEEEERQRGNFPDRFSGHQFPNYSSELNVNALLLGDSALYLCASSPEWRAADTQYFGPGTRLTVL.